A single sample is the source of the 15 T cell receptor beta chains below, sequenced in a study of OX40 agonist ivuxolimab in advanced cancers. Method: immunoSEQ multiplex PCR; TCRdb's copy keeps in-frame clones and lacks some. The repertoire holds about 140,000 clones, with 93% as singletons. This material consisted of CD4+ or CD8+ T cells sorted from blood, taken in a trial of the OX40 agonist ivuxolimab. All receptors derive from an adult with an advanced solid tumor such as melanoma, head and neck, liver or kidney cancer.

This chain links TRBV11-3 with TRBJ2-2; perhaps TRBD2 as D (5 bases). The CDR3 is made up of 15 amino acids. Trimming took 4 bases from V and 0 from J, leaving 9 bases between them. The V gene's germline CDR1 is SGHNT and CDR2 YENEEA. The CDR3 spells CASSSGSSNTGELFF. The CDR3, as DNA: TGTGCCAGCAGCTCGGGGAGCTCGAACACCGGGGAGCTGTTTTTT.

This clone was seen once. This sequence joins TRBV2 and TRBJ1-1; D is unclear. From germline, CDR1 is SNHLY and CDR2 FYNNEI. V was shortened by 0 bases and J by 1 base, with 12 bases between the two germline ends. There are 16 residues in the CDR3. The CDR3: CASSEALASENTEAFF. The CDR3 DNA is TGTGCCAGCAGTGAAGCGCTTGCGTCAGAGAACACTGAAGCTTTCTTT.

V usage is TRBV7-2 and J usage is TRBJ2-7; 9 bases align to TRBD1. The V gene's germline CDR1 is SGHTA and CDR2 FQGNSA. The CDR3 extends over 17 amino acids. Trimming at V came to 1 base and at J to 3 bases, leaving 10 bases not matched to a gene. CDR3 loop: CASSLVPGQGAGYEQYF. The CDR3 bases are TGTGCCAGCAGCTTAGTGCCGGGACAGGGCGCCGGCTACGAGCAGTACTTC.

This chain connects TRBV19 to TRBJ1-5; 7 positions agree with TRBD1. Trimming at V came to 4 bases and at J to 6 bases, leaving 6 bases not matched to a gene. Germline loops: CDR1 LNHDA, CDR2 SQIVND (reference sequence). The CDR3 runs to 14 residues. The CDR3 nucleotides read TGTGCCAGTAGTACAGGGGGAGGGTCTCAGCCCCAGCATTTT. Translation gives CASSTGGGSQPQHF.

V gene TRBV7-3 combines with J gene TRBJ1-1, with D perhaps TRBD1 (5 bases). The CDR3 is 16 amino acids. V gave up 7 bases and J gave up 2 bases, with 20 bases separating them. Germline values: CDR1 SGHTA, CDR2 FQGTGA. The DNA of the CDR3 is TGTGCCAGCACTCAGGGAAAACTCAACAAAAACACTGAAGCTTTCTTT. The encoded protein is CASTQGKLNKNTEAFF.

The gene calls are TRBV2 and TRBJ2-1; maybe TRBD1 (6 bases). The CDR3 spans 15 residues. V lost 7 bases, J lost 4 bases, and 17 bases lay in between. Germline V gene sequence: CDR1 SNHLY, CDR2 FYNNEI. The DNA for the CDR3 is TGTGCCAGCACCCTGGACAGTCCGTTATACAATGAGCAGTTCTTC. It encodes CASTLDSPLYNEQFF.

J is TRBJ1-5 and V is TRBV7-3, with a tentative D call TRBD1 (5 bases). This CDR3 is built from 14 residues. Trimming took off 2 bases at V and 4 bases at J, with 9 bases between the two ends. Germline-derived CDR1 and CDR2 are SGHTA and FQGTGA. Here the CDR3 reads CASSLDRPNQPQHF. DNA for the CDR3: TGTGCCAGCAGCTTAGACAGACCAAATCAGCCCCAGCATTTT.

The genes are TRBV10-1 and TRBJ2-3, with TRBD1 matching over 10 bases. CDR1 and CDR2 (germline): WNHNN, SYGVQD (reference sequence). The CDR3 is 15 amino acids. V was clipped by 6 bases and J by 2 bases; unmatched bases: 5. The CDR3: CASSPGQGPTDTQYF. DNA of the CDR3: TGCGCCAGCAGCCCGGGACAGGGGCCCACAGATACGCAGTATTTT.

CDR3 sequence reads: CASSVDGGVSSYEQYF. CDR3 in DNA: TGTGCCAGCAGCGTTGATGGGGGGGTTAGCTCCTACGAGCAGTACTTC. The chain links TRBV9 to TRBJ2-7; TRBD2 agrees at 7 bases. This CDR3 has 16 amino acids. With V trimmed by 2 bases and J by 0 bases, 8 bases remained unmatched. Germline CDR1 SGDLS, CDR2 YYNGEE. Together with reference TRBV9 and TRBJ2-7, the CDR3 gives the full variable domain: DSGVTQTPKHLITATGQRVTLRCSPRSGDLSVYWYQQSLDQGLQFLIQYYNGEERAKGNILERFSAQQFPDLHSELNLSSLELGDSALYFCASSVDGGVSSYEQYFGPGTRLTVT.

This chain connects TRBV6-5 to TRBJ2-3, with D possibly called TRBD1 or TRBD2 (5 bases each). The CDR3 runs 15 residues. V shed 2 bases and J shed 6 bases, with 15 bases lying between them. Germline V lookup: CDR1 MNHEY, CDR2 SVGAGI. The CDR3, as DNA: TGTGCCAGCAGTTACAGGGAATCGGGGCAGGATACGCAGTATTTT. The encoded protein is CASSYRESGQDTQYF.

This clone has a handful of counts. The V and J genes are TRBV7-2 and TRBJ2-1, with TRBD2 identical over 9 bases. Trimming took 3 bases from V and 8 from J; bases not matched to a gene: 5. The germline gives CDR1 SGHTA, CDR2 FQGNSA. The CDR3 is made up of 14 amino acids. CDR3 amino acids: CASSLGLARYEQFF. For the CDR3, the DNA is TGTGCCAGCAGCTTGGGACTAGCTCGGTATGAGCAGTTCTTC.

The chain carries TRBV29-1 and TRBJ2-7; perhaps D is TRBD1 or TRBD2 (5 bases each). Trimming left V 4 bases short and J 4 bases short, with 14 bases between. Germline assignment: CDR1 SQVTM and CDR2 ANQGSEA. There are 13 residues in the CDR3. The CDR3 sequence: CSVAGQGTYEQYF. The CDR3 region has the DNA TGCAGCGTTGCGGGGCAGGGAACGTACGAGCAGTACTTC.

The chain uses TRBV4-1 and TRBJ1-2, with 7 bases aligning to TRBD1. Germline V CDR1 and CDR2: MGHRA, YSYEKL. The CDR3 has 19 residues. The V gene end was trimmed by 4 bases and the J gene end by 6 bases; junction bases not matched to a gene: 23. DNA for the CDR3: TGCGCCAGCAGCCCCCCTCTCGGCGGAAGCGGTGGCAGGGGGAATGGCTACACCTTC. Its translation is CASSPPLGGSGGRGNGYTF.

Concerning this clone: Other DNA sequences of this sample code for an identical CDR3. The chain recombines TRBV7-2 with TRBJ1-3; no clear D gene. CDR1 is SGHTA and CDR2 is FQGNSA in the germline V gene. The CDR3 totals 12 residues. With 3 bases removed from V and 7 bases from J, the gap between germline ends came to 7 bases. The DNA of the CDR3 is TGTGCCAGCAGCTTTTATGGGAACACCATATATTTT. Translating it yields CASSFYGNTIYF.

This chain links TRBV15 with TRBJ2-1, with D possibly matching TRBD1 (6 bases). In germline, CDR1 is LNHNV, CDR2 YYDKDF (reference sequence). Trimming pared 7 bases from V and 5 bases from J, leaving 12 bases between. This CDR3 spans 13 amino acids. CDR3 nucleotide sequence: TGTGCCACCAAGGGGGAGTGGGACAATGAGCAGTTCTTC. It specifies CATKGEWDNEQFF. The variable domain in full, with the rest retrieved from reference TRBV15 and TRBJ2-1, is DAMVIQNPRYQVTQFGKPVTLSCSQTLNHNVMYWYQQKSSQAPKLLFHYYDKDFNNEADTPDNFQSRRPNTSFCFLDIRSPGLGDTAMYLCATKGEWDNEQFFGPGTRLTVL.